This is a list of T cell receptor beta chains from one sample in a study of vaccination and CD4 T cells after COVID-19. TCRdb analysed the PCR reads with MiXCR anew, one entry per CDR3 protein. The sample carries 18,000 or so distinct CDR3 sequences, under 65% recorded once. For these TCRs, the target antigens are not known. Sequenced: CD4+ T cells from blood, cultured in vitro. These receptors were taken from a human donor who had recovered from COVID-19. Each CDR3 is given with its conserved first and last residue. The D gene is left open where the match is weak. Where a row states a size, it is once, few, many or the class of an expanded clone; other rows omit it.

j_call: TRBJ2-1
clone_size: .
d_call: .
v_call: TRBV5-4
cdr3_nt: TGTGCCAGCAGCTTGCTTGGCCAGAGCTCCTACAATGAGCAGTTCTTC
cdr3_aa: CASSLLGQSSYNEQFF

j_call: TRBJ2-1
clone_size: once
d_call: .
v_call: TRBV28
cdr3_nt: TGTGCCAGCAGGCCCCCCGTAGCGCACTCCTACAATGAGCAGTTCTTC
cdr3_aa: CASRPPVAHSYNEQFF

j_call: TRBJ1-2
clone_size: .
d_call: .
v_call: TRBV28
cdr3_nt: TGTGCCAGCGGCGGAGAACGGGGGGGAGGCTATGGCTACACCTTC
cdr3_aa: CASGGERGGGYGYTF

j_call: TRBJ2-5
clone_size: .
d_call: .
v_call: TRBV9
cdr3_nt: TGTGCCAGCAGCCCGAGAATTGACGAGACCCAGTACTTC
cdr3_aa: CASSPRIDETQYF

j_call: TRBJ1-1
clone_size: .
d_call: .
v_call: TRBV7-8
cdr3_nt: TGTGCCAGCAGCTTACAAGGGGTGAACACTGAAGCTTTCTTT
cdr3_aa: CASSLQGVNTEAFF

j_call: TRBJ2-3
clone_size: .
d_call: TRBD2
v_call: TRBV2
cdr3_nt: TGTGCCAGCAGCCCCCAGGGTAGCGGGAGTGATACGCAGTATTTT
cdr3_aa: CASSPQGSGSDTQYF

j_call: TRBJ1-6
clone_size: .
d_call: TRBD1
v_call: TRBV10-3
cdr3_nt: TGTGCCATCAGCCAGACAGGGGCGAATTCACCCCTCCACTTT
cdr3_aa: CAISQTGANSPLHF

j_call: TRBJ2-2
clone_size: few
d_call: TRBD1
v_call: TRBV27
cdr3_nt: TGTGCCAGCAGTTCTGGGACAGCCATTGGCACCGGGGAGCTGTTTTTT
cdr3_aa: CASSSGTAIGTGELFF

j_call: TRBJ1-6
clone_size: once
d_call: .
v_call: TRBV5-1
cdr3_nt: TGCGCCAGCAGCTCCTCGGGGGTTGCGGACTCACCCCTCCACTTT
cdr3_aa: CASSSSGVADSPLHF

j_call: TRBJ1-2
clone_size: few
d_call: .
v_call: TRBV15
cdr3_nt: TGTGCCACCAGCAGAGATGGGGGGAGAGCTAACTATGGCTACACCTTC
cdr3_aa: CATSRDGGRANYGYTF

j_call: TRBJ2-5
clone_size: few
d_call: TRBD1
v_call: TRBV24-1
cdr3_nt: TGTGCCACCAGTGAAGGGACAGGAAGGACGGAGACCCAGTACTTC
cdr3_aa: CATSEGTGRTETQYF

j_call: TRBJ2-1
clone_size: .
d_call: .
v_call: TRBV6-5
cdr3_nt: TGTGCCAGCAGTTACGGGATTAACAATGAGCAGTTCTTC
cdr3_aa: CASSYGINNEQFF

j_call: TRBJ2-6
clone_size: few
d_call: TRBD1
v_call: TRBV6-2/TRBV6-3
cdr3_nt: TGTGCCAGCAGTTACTCGGGAGGGACAGGGATTGGGGTCAACGTCCTGACTTTC
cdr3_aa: CASSYSGGTGIGVNVLTF

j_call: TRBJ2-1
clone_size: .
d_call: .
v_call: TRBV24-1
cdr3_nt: TGTGCCACCAGTGACCTCCTAGCATATGAGCAGTTCTTC
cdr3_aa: CATSDLLAYEQFF

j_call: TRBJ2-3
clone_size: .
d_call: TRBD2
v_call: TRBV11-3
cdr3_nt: TGTGCCACAGCGGGAGCCGCGGATACGCAGTATTTT
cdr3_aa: CATAGAADTQYF

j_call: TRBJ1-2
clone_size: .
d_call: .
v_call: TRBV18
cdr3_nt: TGTGCCACCCGAGACGGGACGGGGTATGGCTACACCTTC
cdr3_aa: CATRDGTGYGYTF

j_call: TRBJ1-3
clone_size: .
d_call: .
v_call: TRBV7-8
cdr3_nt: TGTGCCAGCTCCCCACAGGGTTTTGGAAACACCATATATTTT
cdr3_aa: CASSPQGFGNTIYF

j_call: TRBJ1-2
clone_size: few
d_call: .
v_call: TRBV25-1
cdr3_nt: TGTGCCAGCAATGGGGGAGACTATGGCTACACCTTC
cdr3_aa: CASNGGDYGYTF

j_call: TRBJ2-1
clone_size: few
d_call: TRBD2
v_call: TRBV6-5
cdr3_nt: TGTGCCAGCAGTTACGCTAGCGGGAGACGCAATGAGCAGTTCTTC
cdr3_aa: CASSYASGRRNEQFF

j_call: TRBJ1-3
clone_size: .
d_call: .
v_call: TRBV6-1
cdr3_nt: TGTGCCAGTATGGGGGAAGCTGGAGACACCATATATTTT
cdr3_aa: CASMGEAGDTIYF

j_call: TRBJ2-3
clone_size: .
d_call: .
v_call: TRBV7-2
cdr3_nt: TGTGCCAGCAGCTTAGCGGGGGCTAGCACAGATACGCAGTATTTT
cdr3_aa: CASSLAGASTDTQYF

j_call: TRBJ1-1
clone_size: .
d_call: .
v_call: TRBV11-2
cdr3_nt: TGTGCCAGCAGCCACCCAGGGGCGTACACTGAAGCTTTCTTT
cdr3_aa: CASSHPGAYTEAFF

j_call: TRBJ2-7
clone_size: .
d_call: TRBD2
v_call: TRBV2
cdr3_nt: TGTGCCAGCAGTGAAACGTTCCGGGAGGGCCAGAACGAGCAGTACTTC
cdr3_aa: CASSETFREGQNEQYF

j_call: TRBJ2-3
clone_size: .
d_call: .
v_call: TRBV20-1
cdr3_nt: TGCAGTGCTAGTGGGGGTCGGACAGATACGCAGTATTTT
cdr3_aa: CSASGGRTDTQYF

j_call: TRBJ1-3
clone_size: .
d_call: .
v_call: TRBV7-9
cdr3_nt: TGTGCCAGCAGCTTAGCGCGAAGAGCCTCTGGAAACACCATATATTTT
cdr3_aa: CASSLARRASGNTIYF

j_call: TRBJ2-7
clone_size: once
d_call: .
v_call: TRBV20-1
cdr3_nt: TGCAGTGCTAGCCTACTAGCAGCACCCTACGAGCAGTACTTC
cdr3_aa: CSASLLAAPYEQYF

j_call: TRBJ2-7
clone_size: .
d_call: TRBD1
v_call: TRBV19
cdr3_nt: TGTGCCAGTAGGAACCCGGGACAGGAGACCTACGAGCAGTACTTC
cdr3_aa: CASRNPGQETYEQYF

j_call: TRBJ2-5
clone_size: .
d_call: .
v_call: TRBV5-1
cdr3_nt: TGCGCCAGCAGCTCAGGGGTTGACGAGACCCAGTACTTC
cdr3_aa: CASSSGVDETQYF

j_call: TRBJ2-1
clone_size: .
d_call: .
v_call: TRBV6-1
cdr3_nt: TGTGCCAGCACAATTTACAATGAGCAGTTCTTC
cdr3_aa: CASTIYNEQFF

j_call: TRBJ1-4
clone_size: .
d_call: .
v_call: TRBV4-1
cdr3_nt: TGCGCCAGCAGCCCAGGCCGGGGAGGAATGTGGAAACTGTTTTTT
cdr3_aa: CASSPGRGGMWKLFF

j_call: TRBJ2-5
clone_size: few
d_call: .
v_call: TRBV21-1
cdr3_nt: TGTGCCACCCGAGTTTCGGACAGGGGGTTAGGAGGGACCCAGTACTTC
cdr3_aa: CATRVSDRGLGGTQYF

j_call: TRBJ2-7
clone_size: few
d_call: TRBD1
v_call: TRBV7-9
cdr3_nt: TGTGCCAGCAGCCATCGAGGGGGAGGGACAGGGGCTGCTATCTACGAGCAGTACTTC
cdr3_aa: CASSHRGGGTGAAIYEQYF

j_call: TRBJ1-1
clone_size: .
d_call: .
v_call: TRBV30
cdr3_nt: TGTGCCTGGGTCAAGAACACTGAAGCTTTCTTT
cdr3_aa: CAWVKNTEAFF

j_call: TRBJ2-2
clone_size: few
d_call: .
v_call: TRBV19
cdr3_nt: TGTGCCAGTAGTATGATGCGGGACCCTATCGGGGAGCTGTTTTTT
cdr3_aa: CASSMMRDPIGELFF

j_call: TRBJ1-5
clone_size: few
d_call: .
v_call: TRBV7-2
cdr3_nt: TGTGCCAGCAGCTTGTCAGGGTACAATCAGCCCCAGCATTTT
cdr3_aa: CASSLSGYNQPQHF

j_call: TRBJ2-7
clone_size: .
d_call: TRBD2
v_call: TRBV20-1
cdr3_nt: TGCAGTGCCCACATCGGGGGTAGCGGGGGGGCAAACTACGAGCAGTACTTC
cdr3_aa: CSAHIGGSGGANYEQYF

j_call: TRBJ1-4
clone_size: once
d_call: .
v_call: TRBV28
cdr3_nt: TGTGCCAGCAGTTGGGCCCTAGGACCCAGAGGAGGAAAACTGTTTTTT
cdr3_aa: CASSWALGPRGGKLFF

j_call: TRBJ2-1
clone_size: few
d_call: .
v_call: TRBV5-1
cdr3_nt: TGCGCCAGCAGTCGGGTCAGCCTAGCTTCCTACAATGAGCAGTTCTTC
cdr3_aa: CASSRVSLASYNEQFF

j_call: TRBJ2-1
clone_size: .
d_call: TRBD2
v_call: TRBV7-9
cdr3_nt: TGTGCCAGCAGCCCGCCCAGCGGGAGGGCCTTCTACAATGAGCAGTTCTTC
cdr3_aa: CASSPPSGRAFYNEQFF

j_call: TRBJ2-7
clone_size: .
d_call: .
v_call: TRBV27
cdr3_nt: TGTGCCAGCAGTCCACGGGGGCTCTACGAGCAGTACTTC
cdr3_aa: CASSPRGLYEQYF

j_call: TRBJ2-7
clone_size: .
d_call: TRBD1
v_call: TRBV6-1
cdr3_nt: TGTGCCAGCGACACCTTGGGACAGGGGTACGAGCAGTACTTC
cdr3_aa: CASDTLGQGYEQYF

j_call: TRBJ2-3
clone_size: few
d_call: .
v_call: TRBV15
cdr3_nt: TGTGCCACCAGCAAAGAGGGCCGGGGTGGCACAGATACGCAGTATTTT
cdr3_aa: CATSKEGRGGTDTQYF

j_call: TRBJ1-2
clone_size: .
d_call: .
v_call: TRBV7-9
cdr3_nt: TGTGCCAGCTGTGAGTGGTCTTCCGGCGACTATGGCTACACCTTC
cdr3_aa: CASCEWSSGDYGYTF

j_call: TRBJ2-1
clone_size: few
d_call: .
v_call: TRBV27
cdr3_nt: TGTGCCAGCAGTTTAATTCGGGGCGGTGAGCAGTTCTTC
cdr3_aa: CASSLIRGGEQFF

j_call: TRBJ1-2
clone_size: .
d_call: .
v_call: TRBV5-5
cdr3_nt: TGTGCCAGCAGCTTGGTGTACAGGGATACTCATGGCTACACCTTC
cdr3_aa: CASSLVYRDTHGYTF

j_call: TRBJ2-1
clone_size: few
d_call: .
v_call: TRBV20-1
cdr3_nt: TGCAGTGCTAGCTCGGGGGCCTCCTACAATGAGCAGTTCTTC
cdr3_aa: CSASSGASYNEQFF

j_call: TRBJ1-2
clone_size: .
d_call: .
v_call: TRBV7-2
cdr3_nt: TGTGCCAGCAGCCCCTATGGAGGGGGGAGAGGCTACACCTTC
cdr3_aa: CASSPYGGGRGYTF

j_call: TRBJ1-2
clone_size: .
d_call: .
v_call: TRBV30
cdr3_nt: TGTGCCTGGAGGAGGGGAGGCTACACCTTC
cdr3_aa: CAWRRGGYTF

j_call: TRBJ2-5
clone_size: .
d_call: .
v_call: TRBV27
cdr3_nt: TGTGCCAGCAGTTTATCGATAACCTGGCGGTGGGAGACCCAGTACTTC
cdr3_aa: CASSLSITWRWETQYF

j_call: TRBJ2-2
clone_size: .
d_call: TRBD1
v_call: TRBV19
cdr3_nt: TGTGCCAGCGCGGACAGGAATGGACTCGGGGAGCTGTTTTTT
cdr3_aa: CASADRNGLGELFF

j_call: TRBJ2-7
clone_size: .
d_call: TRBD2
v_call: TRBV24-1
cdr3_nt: TGTGCCACCAGTGGTGGGGGGGTAGGGGAGCAGTACTTC
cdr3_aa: CATSGGGVGEQYF

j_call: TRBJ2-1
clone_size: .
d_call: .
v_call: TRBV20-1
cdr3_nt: TGCAGTGCTAGGACCCCAGAGGGAGGCGCTTACAATGAGCAGTTCTTC
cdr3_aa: CSARTPEGGAYNEQFF

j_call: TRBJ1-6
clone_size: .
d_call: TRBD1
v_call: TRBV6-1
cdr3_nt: TGTGCCAGCAGGTCGACAGGGGGCGAATCACCCCTCCACTTT
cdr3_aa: CASRSTGGESPLHF

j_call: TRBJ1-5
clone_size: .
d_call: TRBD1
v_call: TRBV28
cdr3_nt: TGTGCCAGCAGGAAGACAGGGGGCGTCAGCAATCAGCCCCAGCATTTT
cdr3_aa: CASRKTGGVSNQPQHF

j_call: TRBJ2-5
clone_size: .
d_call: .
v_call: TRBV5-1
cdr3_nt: TGCGCCAGCAGCTTGGCGCCCAGGGGACGAGAGACCCAGTACTTC
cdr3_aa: CASSLAPRGRETQYF